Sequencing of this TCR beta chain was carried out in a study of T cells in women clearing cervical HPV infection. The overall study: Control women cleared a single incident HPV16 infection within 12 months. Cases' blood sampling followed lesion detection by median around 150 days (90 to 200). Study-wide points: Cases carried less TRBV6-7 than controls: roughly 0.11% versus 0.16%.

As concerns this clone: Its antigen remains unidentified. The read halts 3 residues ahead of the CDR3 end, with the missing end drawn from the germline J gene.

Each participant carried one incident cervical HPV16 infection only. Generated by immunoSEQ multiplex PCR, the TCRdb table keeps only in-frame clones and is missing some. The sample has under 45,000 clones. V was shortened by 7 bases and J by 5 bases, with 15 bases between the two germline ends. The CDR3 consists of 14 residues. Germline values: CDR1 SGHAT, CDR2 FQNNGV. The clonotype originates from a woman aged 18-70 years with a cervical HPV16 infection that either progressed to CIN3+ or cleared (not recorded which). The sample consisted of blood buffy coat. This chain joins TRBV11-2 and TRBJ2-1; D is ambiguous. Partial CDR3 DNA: TGTGCCAGCACCCTAGGAAGAGCCAACAATGAG. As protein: CASTLGRANNE. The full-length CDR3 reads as CASTLGRANNEQFF. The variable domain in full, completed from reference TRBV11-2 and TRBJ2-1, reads EAGVAQSPRYKIIEKRQSVAFWCNPISGHATLYWYQQILGQGPKLLIQFQNNGVVDDSQLPKDRFSAERLKGVDSTLKIQPAKLEDSAVYLCASTLGRANNEQFFGPGTRLTVL.